The sequence of this T cell receptor (beta chain) was determined in a study of blood T cells in healthy people across ages. Study in general: Researchers report that template switching captured about one barcoded beta molecule per two T cells.

Study-level points and caveats: Naive CD4+ cells and diversity were both higher in long-lived donors than in aged donors. Per million T cells, TCR beta diversity dropped about linearly as age rose. Any changes in expanded clonotypes were possibly confounded, as donor CMV status remained unknown.

This clonotype came up once. What it binds is not known. The germline CDR1 and CDR2 sequences are DFQATT and SNEGSKA (reference sequence). Trimming took 2 bases from V and 4 from J; bases not matched to a gene: 5. This CDR3 has 15 amino acids. Through a sample-barcoded 5' primer and a J-beta primer mix, a second PCR was run for roughly 7 to 11 cycles. Each CDR3 protein gets one entry after TCRdb re-called the 5' RACE reads with MiXCR. The table includes approximately 1.5 million distinct CDR3 sequences, approximately 42% detected once. The chain links TRBV20-1 to TRBJ2-2, with 9 bases that match TRBD2. Sequenced material: blood. This clonotype originated in a woman under 30 in good health. CDR3 DNA: TGCAGTGCTAGATTTAGCGGGAGTCCCACCGGGGAGCTGTTTTTT. This sequence encodes CSARFSGSPTGELFF.